Presented here are 5 T cell receptor beta chains from one specimen sequenced in a study of post-analysis software for immune sequencing data. General observations from the study: TRBV segments more frequent in patients than in controls numbered five and included TRBV5-6, TRBV5-1 and TRBV20-1.

The TCR beta cDNA libraries contained unique molecular identifiers. Each CDR3 protein is one row after TCRdb ran MiXCR on the PCR reads. This table has about 540,000 distinct CDR3 sequences, around a third appearing once. The antigens for these receptors are not known. The specimen sequenced was blood. All receptors come from a girl between 2 and 17 years old with multiple sclerosis.

V usage is TRBV7-9 and J usage is TRBJ2-3; TRBD2 agrees at 8 bases. With V trimmed by 1 base and J by 2 bases, 5 bases remained unmatched. There are 16 residues in the CDR3. Germline CDR1 is SEHNR and CDR2 is FQNEAQ (reference sequence). The CDR3 protein is CASSLDNGGATDTQYF. DNA for the CDR3: TGTGCCAGCAGCTTAGACAACGGGGGGGCCACAGATACGCAGTATTTT.

The chain is built from TRBV4-1 and TRBJ1-1, with D possibly TRBD1 on 5 matching bases. Germline CDR1 and CDR2: MGHRA and YSYEKL. The CDR3 has 15 residues. V gave up 3 bases and J gave up 1 base, with 12 bases separating them. Here the CDR3 reads CASSHPVGGNTEAFF. The CDR3 DNA sequence: TGCGCCAGCAGCCACCCCGTCGGGGGGAACACTGAAGCTTTCTTT.

This clonotype has just a few counts. V is TRBV9 and J is TRBJ2-5; TRBD1 matches 7 bases. With 2 bases clipped from V and 5 bases from J, the junction kept 6 bases outside the gene matches. Germline V gene sequence: CDR1 SGDLS, CDR2 YYNGEE. The CDR3 is 14 amino acids. CDR3 amino acids: CASSVTGVWETQYF. DNA for the CDR3: TGTGCCAGCAGCGTTACAGGGGTTTGGGAGACCCAGTACTTC.

This clonotype was found many times. V is TRBV29-1 and J is TRBJ2-5; 8 nucleotides agree with TRBD2. CDR1 and CDR2 from the germline V gene are SQVTM and ANQGSEA. The CDR3 is made up of 12 amino acids. J gave up 8 bases and V 6 bases, and 8 bases lay outside the gene matches. In nucleotides, the CDR3 is TGCAGCGTGGGACTAGTTGTAGAAACCCAGTACTTC. It translates to CSVGLVVETQYF.

This clonotype occurred a few times. V usage is TRBV7-2 and J usage is TRBJ2-4, with D perhaps TRBD2 (6 bases). The CDR3 sequence is 14 residues long. V lost 0 bases to trimming and J lost 10 bases, with 13 bases between them. Germline V lookup: CDR1 SGHTA, CDR2 FQGNSA. Here the CDR3 DNA reads TGTGCCAGCAGCTTAGCGGAGAAACTAGCAATTCAGTACTTC. This translates into CASSLAEKLAIQYF.